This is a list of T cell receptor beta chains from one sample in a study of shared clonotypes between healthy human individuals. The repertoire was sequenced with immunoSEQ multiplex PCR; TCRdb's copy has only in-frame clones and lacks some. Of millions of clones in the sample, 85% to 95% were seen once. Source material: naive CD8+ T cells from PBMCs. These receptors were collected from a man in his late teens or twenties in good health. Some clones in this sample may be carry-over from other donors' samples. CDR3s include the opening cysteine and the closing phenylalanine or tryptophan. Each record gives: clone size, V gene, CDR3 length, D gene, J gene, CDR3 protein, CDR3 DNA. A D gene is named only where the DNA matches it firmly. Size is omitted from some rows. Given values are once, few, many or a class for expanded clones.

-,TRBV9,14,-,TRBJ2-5,CASSSGRHQETQYF,TGTGCCAGCAGCTCGGGACGGCACCAAGAGACCCAGTACTTC
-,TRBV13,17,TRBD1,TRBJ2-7,CASSGNPPEGAIYEQYF,TGTGCCAGCAGCGGCAACCCGCCCGAGGGGGCTATTTACGAGCAGTACTTC
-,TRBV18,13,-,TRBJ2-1,CASSPPSDNEQFF,TGTGCCAGCTCACCACCGTCGGACAATGAGCAGTTCTTC
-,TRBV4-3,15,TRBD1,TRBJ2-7,CASSQAGTGGYEQYF,TGCGCCAGCAGCCAAGCCGGGACAGGGGGGTACGAGCAGTACTTC
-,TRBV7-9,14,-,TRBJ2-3,CASSLGVLADTQYF,TGTGCCAGCAGCTTAGGGGTTCTCGCAGATACGCAGTATTTT
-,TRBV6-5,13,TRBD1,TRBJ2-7,CASSYGTGGEQYF,TGTGCCAGCAGTTACGGGACAGGGGGCGAGCAGTACTTC
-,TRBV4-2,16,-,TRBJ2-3,CASSPPDATSTDTQYF,TGTGCCAGCAGCCCTCCGGACGCCACTAGCACAGATACGCAGTATTTT
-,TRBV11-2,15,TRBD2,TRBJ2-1,CASSLSTGTRNEQFF,TGTGCCAGCAGCTTGTCCACCGGGACTAGAAATGAGCAGTTCTTC
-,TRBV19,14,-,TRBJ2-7,CASSSRDSSYEQYF,TGTGCCAGTAGTAGCCGGGACTCCTCCTACGAGCAGTACTTC
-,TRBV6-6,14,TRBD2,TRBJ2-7,CASGGRGPSYEQYF,TGTGCCAGTGGCGGGAGAGGGCCGTCCTACGAGCAGTACTTC
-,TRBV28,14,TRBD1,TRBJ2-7,CASSLQGIEDEQYF,TGTGCCAGCAGTCTACAGGGGATTGAGGACGAGCAGTACTTC
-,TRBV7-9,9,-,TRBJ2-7,CAINHEQYF,TGTGCCATCAACCACGAGCAGTACTTC
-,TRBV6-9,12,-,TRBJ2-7,CASPGISYEQYF,TGTGCCAGTCCGGGGATCAGCTACGAGCAGTACTTC
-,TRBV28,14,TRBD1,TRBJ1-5,CASSYRGSNQPQHF,TGTGCCAGCAGCTACAGGGGTAGCAATCAGCCCCAGCATTTT
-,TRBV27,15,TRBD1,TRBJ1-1,CASSPRGQGRTEAFF,TGTGCCAGCAGTCCCCGGGGACAGGGGAGAACTGAAGCTTTCTTT
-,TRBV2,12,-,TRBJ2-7,CASKGQNYEQYF,TGTGCCAGCAAAGGGCAGAACTACGAGCAGTACTTC
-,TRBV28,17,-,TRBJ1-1,CASSSIPGGVMNTEAFF,TGTGCCAGCAGTTCCATACCGGGCGGGGTAATGAACACTGAAGCTTTCTTT
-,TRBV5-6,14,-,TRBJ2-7,CASSLGLANYEQYF,TGTGCCAGCAGCTTGGGCCTAGCGAACTACGAGCAGTACTTC
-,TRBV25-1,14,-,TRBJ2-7,CASSEIGGAGQQYF,TGTGCCAGCAGTGAAATAGGGGGGGCGGGCCAGCAGTACTTC
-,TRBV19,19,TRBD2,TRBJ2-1,CASSLRRREGRRLTHEQFF,TGTGCCAGTAGTCTTCGGAGGCGGGAGGGCCGTCGGTTGACACATGAGCAGTTCTTC
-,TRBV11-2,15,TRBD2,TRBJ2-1,CASSSSGRAYNEQFF,TGTGCCAGCAGCTCTAGCGGGAGGGCCTACAATGAGCAGTTCTTC
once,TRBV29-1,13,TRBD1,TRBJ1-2,CSVGTGEFYGYTF,TGCAGCGTTGGGACAGGGGAGTTTTACGGCTACACCTTC
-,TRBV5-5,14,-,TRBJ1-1,CASSPGGENTEAFF,TGTGCCAGCAGCCCTGGGGGGGAGAACACTGAAGCTTTCTTT
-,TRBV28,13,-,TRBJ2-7,CASSSQLDREQYF,TGTGCCAGCAGTTCGCAACTTGATCGGGAGCAGTACTTC
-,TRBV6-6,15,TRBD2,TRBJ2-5,CASSTQTSGQETQYF,TGTGCCAGCAGTACGCAGACTAGCGGGCAAGAGACCCAGTACTTC
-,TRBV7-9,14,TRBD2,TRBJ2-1,CASSLGGSYNEQFF,TGTGCCAGCAGCTTAGGCGGGAGTTACAATGAGCAGTTCTTC
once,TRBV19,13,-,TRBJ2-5,CASSIVSRETQYF,TGTGCCAGTAGTATAGTCTCGAGAGAGACCCAGTACTTC
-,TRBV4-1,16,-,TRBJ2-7,CASSQASGVPAYEQYF,TGCGCCAGCAGCCAAGCTTCCGGTGTTCCGGCCTACGAGCAGTACTTC
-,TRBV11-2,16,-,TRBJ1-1,CASSLYERGDGTEAFF,TGTGCCAGCAGCTTATACGAGAGGGGCGATGGCACTGAAGCTTTCTTT
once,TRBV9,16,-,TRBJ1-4,CASSVGTEGWREKLFF,TGTGCCAGCAGCGTAGGGACAGAGGGGTGGCGAGAAAAACTGTTTTTT
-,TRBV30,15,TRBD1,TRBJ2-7,CAFFSLRTGGYEQYF,TGTGCCTTTTTTAGCCTGCGGACAGGGGGCTACGAGCAGTACTTC
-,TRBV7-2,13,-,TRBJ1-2,CASSLFRVGGYTF,TGTGCCAGCAGCTTATTCCGAGTGGGCGGCTACACCTTC
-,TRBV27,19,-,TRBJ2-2,CASSLYDPLSRARTGELFF,TGTGCCAGCAGTTTATACGACCCATTATCACGCGCCCGGACCGGGGAGCTGTTTTTT
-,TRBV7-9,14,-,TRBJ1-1,CASSLAGGNTEAFF,TGTGCCAGCAGCTTAGCCGGCGGGAACACTGAAGCTTTCTTT
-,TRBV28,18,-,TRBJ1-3,CASSLLGDRPLPGDTIYF,TGTGCCAGCAGTTTATTGGGTGACAGGCCGCTCCCCGGGGACACCATATATTTT
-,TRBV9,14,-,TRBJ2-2,CASSVAGSNGELFF,TGTGCCAGCAGCGTAGCGGGGAGTAACGGGGAGCTGTTTTTT
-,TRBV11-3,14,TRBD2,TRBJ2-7,CASSTSGRSYEQYF,TGTGCCAGCTCTACTAGCGGGAGATCCTACGAGCAGTACTTC
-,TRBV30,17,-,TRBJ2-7,CAWSDPRGLGGLDEQYF,TGTGCCTGGAGTGACCCCCGTGGACTCGGGGGTTTGGACGAGCAGTACTTC
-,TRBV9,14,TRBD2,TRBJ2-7,CASSPSAGAYEQYF,TGTGCCAGCAGCCCTTCTGCGGGGGCCTACGAGCAGTACTTC
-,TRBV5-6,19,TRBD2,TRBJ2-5,CASSSRSWTSGSKEETQYF,TGTGCCAGCAGCTCCCGCAGTTGGACTAGCGGGAGTAAGGAAGAGACCCAGTACTTC
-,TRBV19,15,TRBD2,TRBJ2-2,CASSMSLAGSGELFF,TGTGCCAGTAGTATGAGCCTAGCGGGATCCGGGGAGCTGTTTTTT
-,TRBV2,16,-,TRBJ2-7,CASSDNRQVPWHEQYF,TGTGCCAGCAGTGATAACAGACAGGTACCCTGGCACGAGCAGTACTTC
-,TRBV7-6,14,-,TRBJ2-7,CASSLGPGPYEQYF,TGTGCCAGCAGCTTGGGACCGGGTCCCTACGAGCAGTACTTC
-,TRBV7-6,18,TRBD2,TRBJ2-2,CASSTGLAGGPDTGELFF,TGTGCCAGCAGCACGGGACTAGCGGGAGGGCCCGACACCGGGGAGCTGTTTTTT
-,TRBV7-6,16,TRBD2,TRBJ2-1,CASSLTSGGRYNEQFF,TGTGCCAGCAGCCTGACTAGCGGGGGGAGGTACAATGAGCAGTTCTTC
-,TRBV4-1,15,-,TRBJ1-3,CASSQVGGAGNTIYF,TGCGCCAGCAGCCAAGTAGGGGGAGCTGGAAACACCATATATTTT
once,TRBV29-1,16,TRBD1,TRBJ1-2,CSAAEDRALSWYGYTF,TGCAGCGCTGCCGAGGACAGGGCGCTCTCCTGGTATGGCTACACCTTC
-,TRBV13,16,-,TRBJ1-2,CASSSIQGEEDYGYTF,TGTGCCAGCAGCTCAATACAGGGAGAGGAGGACTATGGCTACACCTTC
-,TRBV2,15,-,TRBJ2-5,CASSVDPRYEETQYF,TGTGCCAGCAGTGTCGACCCGCGATATGAAGAGACCCAGTACTTC
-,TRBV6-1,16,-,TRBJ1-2,CASSGRAAGLNYGYTF,TGTGCCAGCAGTGGGCGGGCGGCAGGGCTAAACTATGGCTACACCTTC
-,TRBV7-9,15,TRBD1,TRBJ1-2,CASSLDGDRDYGYTF,TGTGCCAGCAGCCTAGATGGGGACAGGGACTATGGCTACACCTTC
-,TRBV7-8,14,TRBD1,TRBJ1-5,CASSLTGSNQPQHF,TGTGCCAGCAGTTTGACAGGGAGCAATCAGCCCCAGCATTTT
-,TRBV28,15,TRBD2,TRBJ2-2,CASSLSGRSPGELFF,TGTGCCAGCAGTCTTAGCGGGAGGAGCCCCGGGGAGCTGTTTTTT
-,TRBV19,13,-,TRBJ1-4,CASSMPGDEKLFF,TGTGCCAGTAGTATGCCCGGGGATGAAAAACTGTTTTTT
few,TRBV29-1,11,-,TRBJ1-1,CSVGTPRGAFF,TGCAGCGTTGGGACACCGCGGGGAGCTTTCTTT
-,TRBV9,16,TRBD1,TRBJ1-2,CASSAVNRGADYGYTF,TGTGCCAGCAGCGCGGTCAACAGGGGAGCGGACTATGGCTACACCTTC
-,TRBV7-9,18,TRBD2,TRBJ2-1,CASRRNRGDSLLGNEQFF,TGTGCCAGCAGGCGAAACCGGGGGGACTCCCTTTTGGGAAATGAGCAGTTCTTC
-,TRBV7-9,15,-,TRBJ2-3,CASSALWTSTDTQYF,TGTGCCAGCAGCGCCCTCTGGACGAGCACAGATACGCAGTATTTT
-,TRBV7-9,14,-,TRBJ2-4,CASSRIIAKNIQYF,TGTGCCAGCAGCCGAATAATAGCCAAAAACATTCAGTACTTC
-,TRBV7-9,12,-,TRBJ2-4,CASAGSKNIQYF,TGTGCCAGCGCGGGGTCCAAAAACATTCAGTACTTC